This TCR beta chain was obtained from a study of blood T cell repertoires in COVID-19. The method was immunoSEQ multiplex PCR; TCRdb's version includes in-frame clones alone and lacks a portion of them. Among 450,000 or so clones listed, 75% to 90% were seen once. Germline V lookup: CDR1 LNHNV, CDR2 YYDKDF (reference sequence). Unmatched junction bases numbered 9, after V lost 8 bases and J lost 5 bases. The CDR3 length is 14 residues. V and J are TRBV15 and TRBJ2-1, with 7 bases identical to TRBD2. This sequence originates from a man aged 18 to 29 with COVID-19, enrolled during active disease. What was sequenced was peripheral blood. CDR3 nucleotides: TGTGCCACCGCTACCCAGCGGGGCCACAATGAGCAGTTCTTC. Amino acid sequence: CATATQRGHNEQFF. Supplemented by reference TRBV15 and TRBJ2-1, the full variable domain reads DAMVIQNPRYQVTQFGKPVTLSCSQTLNHNVMYWYQQKSSQAPKLLFHYYDKDFNNEADTPDNFQSRRPNTSFCFLDIRSPGLGDTAMYLCATATQRGHNEQFFGPGTRLTVL.